This is a list of T cell receptor beta chains from one sample in a study of early T cells in non-severe SARS-CoV-2 infection. TCRdb independently ran MiXCR on the 5' RACE reads; one entry per CDR3 protein. This table has under 85,000 distinct CDR3 sequences, over 9.5% appearing once. Sample: whole blood, taken at baseline. The receptors derive from an adult who was a healthcare worker with PCR-confirmed SARS-CoV-2 infection or an uninfected control (not recorded which). The CDR3 runs from the conserved cysteine through the conserved F or W. The order of the fields is clone size, J gene, V gene, D gene, CDR3 DNA, CDR3 protein. D genes are given only for firm matches. Not all rows give a size; the values are once, few, many and, for expanded clones, a class.

abundance: few
j_gene: TRBJ1-2
v_gene: TRBV11-3
d_gene: NA
CDR3nt: TGTGCCAGCAGCTTAGGTGTCAGCGCTTATGGCTACACCTTC
CDR3aa: CASSLGVSAYGYTF

abundance: few
j_gene: TRBJ2-1
v_gene: TRBV4-1
d_gene: NA
CDR3nt: TGCGCCAGCAGCCAAGGCCCTTTCAATGAGCAGTTCTTC
CDR3aa: CASSQGPFNEQFF

abundance: few
j_gene: TRBJ2-7
v_gene: TRBV6-6
d_gene: NA
CDR3nt: TGTGCCAGCAGTTACGGACAGAACGAGCAGTACTTC
CDR3aa: CASSYGQNEQYF

abundance: NA
j_gene: TRBJ2-5
v_gene: TRBV5-1
d_gene: NA
CDR3nt: TGCGCCAGCAGCTTGTCAGGGCTGTACCAAGAGACCCAGTACTTC
CDR3aa: CASSLSGLYQETQYF

abundance: few
j_gene: TRBJ1-5
v_gene: TRBV20-1
d_gene: NA
CDR3nt: TGCAGTGCCCTTGAGGATCGCAATCAGCCCCAGCATTTT
CDR3aa: CSALEDRNQPQHF

abundance: NA
j_gene: TRBJ2-5
v_gene: TRBV20-1
d_gene: TRBD1
CDR3nt: TGCAGTGCTCAGGGACAGCAAGAGACCCAGTACTTC
CDR3aa: CSAQGQQETQYF

abundance: many
j_gene: TRBJ2-1
v_gene: TRBV18
d_gene: TRBD2
CDR3nt: TGTGCCAGCTCGCCCGAGAGAGCGGGAGGGCCGGGTGAGCAGTTCTTC
CDR3aa: CASSPERAGGPGEQFF

abundance: many
j_gene: TRBJ1-2
v_gene: TRBV3-1
d_gene: NA
CDR3nt: TGTGCCAGCAGCCCGTCTACTAACTATGGCTACACCTTC
CDR3aa: CASSPSTNYGYTF

abundance: NA
j_gene: TRBJ2-7
v_gene: TRBV5-1
d_gene: NA
CDR3nt: TGCGCCAGCAGCGCCCAGGGAGCTGAATGGAGCGAGCAGTACTTC
CDR3aa: CASSAQGAEWSEQYF

abundance: few
j_gene: TRBJ2-7
v_gene: TRBV5-4
d_gene: NA
CDR3nt: TGTGCCAGCAGCGGGGGACGGGCCTACGAGCAGTACTTC
CDR3aa: CASSGGRAYEQYF

abundance: many
j_gene: TRBJ1-1
v_gene: TRBV12-3/TRBV12-4
d_gene: TRBD1
CDR3nt: TGTGCCAGCAGTTTACCGGGACAGGGGGCCCCTGAAGCTTTCTTT
CDR3aa: CASSLPGQGAPEAFF

abundance: many
j_gene: TRBJ1-3
v_gene: TRBV29-1
d_gene: NA
CDR3nt: TGCAGCGCGAGGACAGTCGCAGGAAACACCATATATTTT
CDR3aa: CSARTVAGNTIYF

abundance: many
j_gene: TRBJ2-1
v_gene: TRBV29-1
d_gene: TRBD2
CDR3nt: TGCAGCGTTGATAGCGGGAGGGTCTATGAGCAGTTCTTC
CDR3aa: CSVDSGRVYEQFF

abundance: many
j_gene: TRBJ2-7
v_gene: TRBV27
d_gene: NA
CDR3nt: TGTGCCAGCAGTTCCTGGGAGCGCGCCTACGAGCAGTACTTC
CDR3aa: CASSSWERAYEQYF

abundance: NA
j_gene: TRBJ2-7
v_gene: TRBV11-1
d_gene: NA
CDR3nt: TGTGCCAGCAGCTTAGGGTGGGGCGCCTACGAGCAGTACTTC
CDR3aa: CASSLGWGAYEQYF

abundance: few
j_gene: TRBJ1-6
v_gene: TRBV3-1
d_gene: NA
CDR3nt: TGTGCCAGCAGCCTAGACATAATAAATTCACCCCTCCACTTT
CDR3aa: CASSLDIINSPLHF

abundance: NA
j_gene: TRBJ2-7
v_gene: TRBV11-1
d_gene: NA
CDR3nt: TGTGCCAGCAGCCGACTCCGCGGCTCCACCTACGAGCAGTACTTC
CDR3aa: CASSRLRGSTYEQYF

abundance: few
j_gene: TRBJ2-5
v_gene: TRBV9
d_gene: TRBD2
CDR3nt: TGTGCCAGCAGCGTAGAGGCTAGCGGGGGCCCGCAACTCTTC
CDR3aa: CASSVEASGGPQLF

abundance: NA
j_gene: TRBJ2-1
v_gene: TRBV28
d_gene: NA
CDR3nt: TGTGCCAGCAATCGACAGCTCAATGAGCAGTTCTTC
CDR3aa: CASNRQLNEQFF

abundance: few
j_gene: TRBJ2-6
v_gene: TRBV7-8
d_gene: TRBD1
CDR3nt: TGTGCCAGCAGCAAGACAGGGGGCAATGGGGCCAACGTCCTGACTTTC
CDR3aa: CASSKTGGNGANVLTF

abundance: NA
j_gene: TRBJ2-3
v_gene: TRBV6-1
d_gene: NA
CDR3nt: TGTGCCAGCAGTGAACCTACTAGCACAGATACGCAGTATTTT
CDR3aa: CASSEPTSTDTQYF

abundance: few
j_gene: TRBJ1-2
v_gene: TRBV29-1
d_gene: NA
CDR3nt: TGCAGCGTTGAAGATCTGGGGCGGACTTATGGCTACACCTTC
CDR3aa: CSVEDLGRTYGYTF

abundance: few
j_gene: TRBJ1-4
v_gene: TRBV7-9
d_gene: NA
CDR3nt: TGTGCCAGCAGCTTAGGAGAGTGGTGGAAGCGACGGGAGGAAAAACTGTTTTTT
CDR3aa: CASSLGEWWKRREEKLFF

abundance: NA
j_gene: TRBJ2-1
v_gene: TRBV25-1
d_gene: NA
CDR3nt: TGTGCCAGCAGTGACTCTAGCTACAATGAGCAGTTCTTC
CDR3aa: CASSDSSYNEQFF

abundance: few
j_gene: TRBJ2-7
v_gene: TRBV20-1
d_gene: TRBD1
CDR3nt: TGCAGTGCTTTACCGTGGGACAGGGGGTACGAGCAGTACTTC
CDR3aa: CSALPWDRGYEQYF

abundance: many
j_gene: TRBJ2-5
v_gene: TRBV5-1
d_gene: TRBD2
CDR3nt: TGCGCCAGCAGCGTTACTAGCGCGCAAGAGACCCAGTACTTC
CDR3aa: CASSVTSAQETQYF

abundance: NA
j_gene: TRBJ1-1
v_gene: TRBV20-1
d_gene: NA
CDR3nt: TGCAGTGCTTACAGGGACACTGAAGCTTTCTTT
CDR3aa: CSAYRDTEAFF